This T cell receptor beta chain emerged from a study of cytomegalovirus exposure and HLA in healthy donors. Background on the study: Per a later analysis, the roughly 680 first-cohort and some 130 validation repertoires shared one platform.

Profiling relied on immunoSEQ multiplex PCR, and the TCRdb table lists in-frame clones only, not all of them. Of fewer than 300,000 clones in the sample, approximately 90% were seen once. The sample holds one count of this clone. Germline loops: CDR1 SGHAT, CDR2 FQNNGV. J lost 5 bases, V lost 4 bases, and 9 bases had no gene match. This CDR3 has 16 amino acids. The V call is TRBV11-2, the J call TRBJ2-1; 9 nucleotides line up with TRBD2. The sample was PBMCs. This TCR derives from a woman between 18 and 29 years old in good health and CMV-seronegative. CDR3 DNA: TGTGCCAGCAGCTCTAGCGGGACCATCCGTGACAATGAGCAGTTCTTC. It encodes CASSSSGTIRDNEQFF.